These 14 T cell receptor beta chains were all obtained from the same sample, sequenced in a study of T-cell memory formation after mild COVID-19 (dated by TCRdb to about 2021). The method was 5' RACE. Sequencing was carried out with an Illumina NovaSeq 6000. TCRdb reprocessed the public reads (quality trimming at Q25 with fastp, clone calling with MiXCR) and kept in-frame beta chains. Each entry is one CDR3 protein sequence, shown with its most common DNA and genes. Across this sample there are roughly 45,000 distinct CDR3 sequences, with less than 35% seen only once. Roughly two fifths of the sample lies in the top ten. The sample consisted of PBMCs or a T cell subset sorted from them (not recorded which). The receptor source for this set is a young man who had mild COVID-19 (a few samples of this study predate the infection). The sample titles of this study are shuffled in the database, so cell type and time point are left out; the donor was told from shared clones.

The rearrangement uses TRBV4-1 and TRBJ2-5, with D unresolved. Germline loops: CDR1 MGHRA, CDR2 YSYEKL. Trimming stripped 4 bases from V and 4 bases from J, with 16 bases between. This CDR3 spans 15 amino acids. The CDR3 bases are TGCGCCAGCAGCCGCCCTCCAGCACCGGGAGAGACCCAGTACTTC. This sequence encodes CASSRPPAPGETQYF.

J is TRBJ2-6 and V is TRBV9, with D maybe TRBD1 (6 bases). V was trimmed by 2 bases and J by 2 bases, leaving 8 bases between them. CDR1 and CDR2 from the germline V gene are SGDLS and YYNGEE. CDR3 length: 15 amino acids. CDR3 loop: CASSVRGPGANVLTF. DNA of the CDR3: TGTGCCAGCAGCGTCAGGGGCCCTGGGGCCAACGTCCTGACTTTC.

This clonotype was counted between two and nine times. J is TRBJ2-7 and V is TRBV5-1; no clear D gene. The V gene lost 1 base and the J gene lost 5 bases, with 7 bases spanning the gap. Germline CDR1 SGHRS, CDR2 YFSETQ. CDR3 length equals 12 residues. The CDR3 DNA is TGCGCCAGCAGCTTGCAGTCCCACGAGCAGTACTTC. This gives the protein CASSLQSHEQYF.

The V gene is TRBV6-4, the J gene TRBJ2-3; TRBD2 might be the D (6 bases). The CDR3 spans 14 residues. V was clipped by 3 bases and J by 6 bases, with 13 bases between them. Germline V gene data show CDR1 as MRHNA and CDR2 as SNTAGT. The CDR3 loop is CASSEARGMDTQYF. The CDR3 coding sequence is TGTGCCAGCAGTGAGGCCCGGGGGATGGATACGCAGTATTTT.

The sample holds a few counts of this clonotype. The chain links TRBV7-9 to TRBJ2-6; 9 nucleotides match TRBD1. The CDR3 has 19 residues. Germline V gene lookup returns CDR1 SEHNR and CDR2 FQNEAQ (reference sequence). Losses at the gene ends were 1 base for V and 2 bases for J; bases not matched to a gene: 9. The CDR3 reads CASSLGQGQGPTGANVLTF. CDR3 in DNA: TGTGCCAGCAGCTTAGGCCAGGGACAGGGCCCCACTGGGGCCAACGTCCTGACTTTC. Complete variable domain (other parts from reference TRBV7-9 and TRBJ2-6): DTGVSQNPRHKITKRGQNVTFRCDPISEHNRLYWYRQTLGQGPEFLTYFQNEAQLEKSRLLSDRFSAERPKGSFSTLEIQRTEQGDSAMYLCASSLGQGQGPTGANVLTFGAGSRLTVL.

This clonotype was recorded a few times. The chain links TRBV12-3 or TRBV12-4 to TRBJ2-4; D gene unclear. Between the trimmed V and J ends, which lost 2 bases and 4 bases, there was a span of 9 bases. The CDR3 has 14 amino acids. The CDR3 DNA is TGTGCCAGCAGTTTATTCCCTTTTAAAAACATTCAGTACTTC. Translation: CASSLFPFKNIQYF.

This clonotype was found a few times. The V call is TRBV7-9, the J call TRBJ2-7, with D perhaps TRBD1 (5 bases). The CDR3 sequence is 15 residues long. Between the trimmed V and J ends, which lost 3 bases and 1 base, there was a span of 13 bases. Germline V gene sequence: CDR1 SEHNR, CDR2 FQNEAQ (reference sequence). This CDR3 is CASSLVGVRSYEQYF. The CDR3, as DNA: TGTGCCAGCAGCTTGGTAGGGGTTAGGTCCTACGAGCAGTACTTC.

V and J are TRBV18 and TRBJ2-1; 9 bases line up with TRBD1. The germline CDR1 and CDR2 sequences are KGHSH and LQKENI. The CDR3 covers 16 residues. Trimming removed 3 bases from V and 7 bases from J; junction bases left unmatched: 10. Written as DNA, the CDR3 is TGTGCCAGCTCACCTGTACAGGGGGCTTTTAGGAATGAGCAGTTCTTC. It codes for CASSPVQGAFRNEQFF.

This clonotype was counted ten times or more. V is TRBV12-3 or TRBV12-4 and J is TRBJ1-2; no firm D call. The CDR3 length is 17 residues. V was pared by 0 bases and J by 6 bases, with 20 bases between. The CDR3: CASSLAPVAITDHGYTF. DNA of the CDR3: TGTGCCAGCAGTTTAGCGCCGGTTGCCATTACGGACCATGGCTACACCTTC.

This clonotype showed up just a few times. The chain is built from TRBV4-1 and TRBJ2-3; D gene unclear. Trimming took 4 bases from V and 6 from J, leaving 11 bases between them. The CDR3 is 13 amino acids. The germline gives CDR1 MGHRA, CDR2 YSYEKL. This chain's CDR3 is CASSPALWDTQYF. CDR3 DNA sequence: TGCGCCAGCAGCCCAGCTTTGTGGGATACGCAGTATTTT.

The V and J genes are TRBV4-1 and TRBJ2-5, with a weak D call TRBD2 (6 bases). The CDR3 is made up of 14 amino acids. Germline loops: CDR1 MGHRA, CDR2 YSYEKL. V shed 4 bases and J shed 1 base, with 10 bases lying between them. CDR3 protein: CASSRGVIQETQYF. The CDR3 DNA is TGCGCCAGCAGCCGCGGGGTGATCCAAGAGACCCAGTACTTC.

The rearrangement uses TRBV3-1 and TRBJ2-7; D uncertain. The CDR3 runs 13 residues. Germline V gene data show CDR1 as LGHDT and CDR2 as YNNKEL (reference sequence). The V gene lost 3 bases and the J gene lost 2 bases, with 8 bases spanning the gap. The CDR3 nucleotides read TGTGCCAGCAGCCACGGCAGGACCTACGAGCAGTACTTC. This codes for CASSHGRTYEQYF.

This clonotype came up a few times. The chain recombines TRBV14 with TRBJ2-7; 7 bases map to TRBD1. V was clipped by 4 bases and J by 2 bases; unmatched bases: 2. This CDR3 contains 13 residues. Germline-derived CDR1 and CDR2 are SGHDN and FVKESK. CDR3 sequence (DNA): TGTGCCAGCAGCCCGGGACAGACCTACGAGCAGTACTTC. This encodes CASSPGQTYEQYF.

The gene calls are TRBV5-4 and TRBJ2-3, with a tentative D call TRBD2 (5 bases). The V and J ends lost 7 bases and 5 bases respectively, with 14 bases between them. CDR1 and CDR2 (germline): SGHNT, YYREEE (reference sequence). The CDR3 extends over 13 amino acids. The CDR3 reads CASERREGDTQYF. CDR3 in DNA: TGTGCCAGCGAACGTCGTGAGGGAGATACGCAGTATTTT.